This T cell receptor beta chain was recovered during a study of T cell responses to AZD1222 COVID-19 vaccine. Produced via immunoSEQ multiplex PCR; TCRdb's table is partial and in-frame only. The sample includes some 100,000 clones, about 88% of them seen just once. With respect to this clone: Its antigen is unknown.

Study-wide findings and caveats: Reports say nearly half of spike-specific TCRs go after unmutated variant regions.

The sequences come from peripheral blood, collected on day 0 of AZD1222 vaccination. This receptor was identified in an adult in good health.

CDR3 nucleotides: TGTGCCAGCAGTGAAAGGAGTCCTGGTGGGGCCAACGTCCTGACTTTC. It encodes CASSERSPGGANVLTF. The rearrangement links TRBV27 to TRBJ2-6; no clear D. The CDR3 length is 16 residues. Germline V gives CDR1 MNHEY, CDR2 SMNVEV (reference sequence). The ends were cut back, 5 bases at V and 3 bases at J, with 14 bases in the middle.